The sample holds many counts of the clone carrying this T cell receptor (beta chain). Its target is unknown. This sample stems from a study of metastatic and nonmetastatic thyroid tumors. Study background: Comparison of repertoires was carried out across blood and tumor or nodule tissue from malignant and benign thyroid patients. Whole-study findings and limits: For both blood and tumor, malignant thyroid tumors reportedly showed significantly higher TCR beta diversity than benign nodules did.

Per the study methods: The authors used CDR3 differences across clinicopathological groups to build a distant-metastasis classifier for papillary thyroid cancer. MiXCR was used by TCRdb to re-call the PCR reads. TCRdb's processing, not the authors', yielded these V and J calls. Here the sample spans about 12,000 clones, around a quarter being singletons. The CDR3 has 14 amino acids. The ends were cut back, 0 bases at V and 11 bases at J, with 15 bases in the middle. CDR1 is SGDLS, CDR2 YYNGEE, per germline. Treatment of any kind had been given to no patient before thyroid surgery. Sequenced input: tumor tissue. This clonotype originated in a female donor with papillary thyroid cancer or a benign thyroid nodule (not recorded which). Some clones in this sample may be carry-over from other donors' samples. The chain is built from TRBV9 and TRBJ2-1; D may be TRBD2 (5 bases). CDR3 DNA sequence: TGTGCCAGCAGCGTAGCGTCTAGCCTGGCGAAGCAGTTCTTC. Translating it yields CASSVASSLAKQFF.